The sequence of this T cell receptor beta chain was determined in a study of blood T cell repertoires in COVID-19 (dated by TCRdb to the early 2020s). A note on the overall study: The collaborator samples originated in the United States, Italy and Spain and spanned the acute and convalescent phases of COVID-19. Samples were obtained from the ongoing ImmuneRACE study (first 160 participants) and from 1,254 subjects provided by 6 global collaborators. The repertoires were released in a freely available public database meant as a resource for research on the immune response to SARS-CoV-2. The material from the prospective study consisted of cDNA or gDNA derived from T cells, B-cell-depleted T cells, or PBMCs. Deeply sampled blood TCRbeta repertoires from subjects exposed to, actively infected with, or recovered from COVID-19 were included in the dataset. Where available, HLA class I and class II types were obtained from metadata supplied by the sample provider rather than from assay-based typing. The sample metadata nearly always contained a de-identified subject ID, COVID-19 status, age in years and sex.

TCRbeta CDR3 regions were amplified from genomic DNA by means of the immunoSEQ Assay, a bias-controlled multiplex PCR. The study's own analysis went as follows. The number of nucleated cells in each sample was estimated from the amplification of reference gene primers within the assay. To quantify the absolute abundance of each unique TCRbeta CDR3 rearrangement, sequence reads were collapsed and filtered. For each sample, productive Simpson clonality was calculated by taking the square root of Simpson's diversity index across productive rearrangements. As stored in TCRdb, this immuneACCESS dataset retains in-frame rearrangements with V and J assigned. A fraction of the clones does not appear; measured against another copy, unresolved V genes explain less than half of the discrepancy, and the remainder lacks a known reason. V, J and clone size were drawn from that table, and D and trimming were deduced from the DNA. The sample table records 150,000 to 200,000 clones; roughly 80% of these occur just once. About 15% of the sample belongs to the ten largest clones.

The cysteine opens and the phenylalanine closes a CDR3 of 13 amino acids. The read is trimmed to its CDR3 DNA, 39 bases read in frame from base 1. V and J are truncated by 8 bases and 0 bases respectively, leaving an intervening sequence of 8 bases. Of note for this clone: This receptor's antigen is unknown. No clone much larger than this one lies a single base away; base qualities are absent.

Summary of the overall study and its limitations: How much clinical and demographic metadata was included differed by source and by participant, and the metadata was provided uncurated.

One collaborating source in Seattle enrolled patients while the patients were actively infected and followed the patients over time throughout the course of disease. Collaborating institutions collected whole blood in K2EDTA tubes following their own protocols. For TCRbeta analysis, collaborator samples were shipped as frozen whole blood, as isolated PBMCs, or as DNA extracted from either sample type. This receptor was identified in a woman aged 70-85 years with COVID-19, enrolled during active disease. Sequencing was carried out using peripheral blood. Recombination connected TRBV12-3 or TRBV12-4 to TRBJ1-3, with the D segment identity uncertain. CDR3 loop: CASRLSSGNTIYF. The nucleotides are TGTGCCAGCCGACTAAGCTCTGGAAACACCATATATTTT.